These 21 T cell receptor beta chains were sequenced from one sample in a study of T cell responses to AZD1222 COVID-19 vaccine. Assay: immunoSEQ multiplex PCR; the TCRdb copy retains only in-frame clones and omits some. The table includes approximately 88,000 clones, 92% detected once. The sample consisted of peripheral blood, taken on day 0 of AZD1222 vaccination. The receptor set was obtained from an adult in good health.

The V gene is TRBV3-1 (or the pseudogene TRBV3-2), the J gene TRBJ1-2; a weak D match, TRBD1 (5 bases). The V end was cut by 0 bases, the J end by 4 bases, with 12 bases between. This CDR3 contains 15 residues. CDR1 and CDR2 from the germline V gene are LGHDT and YNNKEL (reference sequence). This CDR3 reads CASSQDWGDGYGYTF. The CDR3 DNA is TGTGCCAGCAGCCAAGATTGGGGGGATGGCTATGGCTACACCTTC.

V and J are TRBV27 and TRBJ1-2, with D maybe TRBD1 (6 bases). The CDR3 totals 11 residues. The V gene lost 11 bases and the J gene lost 8 bases, with 15 bases spanning the gap. CDR1 and CDR2 from the germline V gene are MNHEY and SMNVEV (reference sequence). CDR3 region: CAPAGAPGYTF. The CDR3 DNA follows: TGTGCCCCGGCGGGGGCGCCGGGCTACACCTTC.

The chain links TRBV10-3 to TRBJ1-1; 10 bases line up with TRBD1. This CDR3 contains 14 residues. V lost 9 bases to trimming and J lost 1 base; unmatched junction nucleotides: 5. Germline loops: CDR1 ENHRY, CDR2 SYGVKD. The CDR3: CAIGTGESNTEAFF. The CDR3 DNA sequence: TGTGCCATTGGGACAGGGGAATCGAACACTGAAGCTTTCTTT.

This chain joins TRBV9 and TRBJ2-4; D unresolved. Germline V gene sequence: CDR1 SGDLS, CDR2 YYNGEE. V was shortened by 7 bases and J by 9 bases, with 8 bases between the two germline ends. The length of the CDR3 is 10 residues. The CDR3 reads CASGLPIQYF. The CDR3 region has the DNA TGTGCCAGCGGGCTCCCCATTCAGTACTTC.

This chain links TRBV28 with TRBJ1-4; D not certain. The germline CDR1 and CDR2 sequences are MDHEN and SYDVKM. The CDR3 sequence is 12 residues long. With 6 bases removed from V and 8 bases from J, the gap between germline ends came to 10 bases. The CDR3 region has the DNA TGTGCCAGCAGCCAAAGATGGGAAAAACTGTTTTTT. Its protein is CASSQRWEKLFF.

CDR3 nucleotides: TGCGCCAGCAGCCAGACACAGGGCGGTCAGCCCCAGCATTTT. It codes for CASSQTQGGQPQHF. The chain joins TRBV4-3 to TRBJ1-5; possible D gene TRBD1, 6 bases. The CDR3 is 14 amino acids. Deletions cut 3 bases from V and 6 bases from J, with 12 bases between. Germline assignment: CDR1 LGHNA and CDR2 YSLEER.

This clone was found a few times. In nucleotides, the CDR3 is TGTGCCAGCAGCGGTTTACAGGGTTGGAAAGGGGCCAACGTCCTGACTTTC. Translating it yields CASSGLQGWKGANVLTF. This chain connects TRBV7-9 to TRBJ2-6; perhaps TRBD1 as D (6 bases). Per the germline V gene, CDR1 is SEHNR and CDR2 is FQNEAQ (reference sequence). CDR3 length: 17 amino acids. V gave up 5 bases and J gave up 4 bases, with 18 bases separating them.

This chain connects TRBV6-1 to TRBJ2-7; D uncertain. The CDR3 extends over 12 amino acids. Germline V lookup: CDR1 MNHNS, CDR2 SASEGT. Trimming removed 8 bases at V and 4 bases at J, with 12 bases between. The CDR3 sequence: CASSRGVYEQYF. The CDR3 DNA reads TGTGCCAGCTCCAGAGGTGTTTACGAGCAGTACTTC.

The chain joins TRBV28 to TRBJ2-5; 10 nucleotides align to TRBD2. V was clipped by 5 bases and J by 2 bases; unmatched bases: 5. The CDR3 is 15 residues long. The germline V gene encodes CDR1 MDHEN and CDR2 SYDVKM. The CDR3 spells CASSRLAGEQETQYF. In DNA form, the CDR3 reads TGTGCCAGCAGTCGCCTAGCGGGAGAACAAGAGACCCAGTACTTC.

V gene TRBV15 combines with J gene TRBJ2-2; D is perhaps TRBD2 (7 bases). V lost 8 bases, J lost 4 bases, and 14 bases lay in between. Germline V lookup: CDR1 LNHNV, CDR2 YYDKDF (reference sequence). CDR3 length equals 14 residues. This CDR3 is CATEWGGRTGELFF. In nucleotides, the CDR3 is TGTGCCACCGAGTGGGGGGGGCGCACCGGGGAGCTGTTTTTT.

The chain joins TRBV7-9 to TRBJ2-1; no definite D call. This CDR3 spans 13 amino acids. The germline CDR1 and CDR2 sequences are SEHNR and FQNEAQ (reference sequence). V dropped 5 bases and J dropped 4 bases, with 9 bases sitting between them. This CDR3 is CASSQTLYNEQFF. In DNA, the CDR3 is TGTGCCAGCAGCCAGACCCTTTACAATGAGCAGTTCTTC.

The J gene is TRBJ2-7, the V gene TRBV19; D remains ambiguous. CDR3 length equals 13 residues. Germline CDR1 and CDR2: LNHDA and SQIVND (reference sequence). Trimming pared 2 bases from V and 0 bases from J, leaving 5 bases between. The CDR3 nucleotides are TGTGCCAGTAGTATAAAGATCTCCTACGAGCAGTACTTC. Its translation: CASSIKISYEQYF. The complete variable domain, with remaining parts taken from reference TRBV19 and TRBJ2-7, reads DGGITQSPKYLFRKEGQNVTLSCEQNLNHDAMYWYRQDPGQGLRLIYYSQIVNDFQKGDIAEGYSVSREKKESFPLTVTSAQKNPTAFYLCASSIKISYEQYFGPGTRLTVT.

This chain joins TRBV27 and TRBJ1-2; a weak D match, TRBD1 (5 bases). CDR1 and CDR2 from the germline V gene are MNHEY and SMNVEV (reference sequence). There are 14 residues in the CDR3. Between the trimmed V and J ends, which lost 1 base and 8 bases, there was a span of 14 bases. CDR3 sequence: CASSLFGRDGGYTF. DNA for the CDR3: TGTGCCAGCAGTTTATTCGGCAGGGACGGCGGCTACACCTTC.

The J gene is TRBJ1-2, the V gene TRBV6-5, with TRBD1 identical over 8 bases. Germline CDR1 reads MNHEY; CDR2 reads SVGAGI. The CDR3 runs to 14 residues. V gave up 5 bases and J gave up 7 bases; unmatched junction bases: 9. In DNA, the CDR3 is TGTGCCAGCAGTCCCTCAGGGGGCGCCGGTGGCTACACCTTC. Encoded protein: CASSPSGGAGGYTF.

This sequence joins TRBV27 and TRBJ1-2; 9 nucleotides line up with TRBD1. This CDR3 has 13 residues. Germline assignment: CDR1 MNHEY and CDR2 SMNVEV (reference sequence). V was pared by 3 bases and J by 5 bases, with 1 base of the junction left unmatched. CDR3 in DNA: TGTGCCAGCAGTTTCGGGACAGGGTATGGCTACACCTTC. Its translation: CASSFGTGYGYTF.

The chain has TRBV28 and TRBJ2-7, with TRBD2 matching over 8 bases. The CDR3 consists of 15 residues. The germline gives CDR1 MDHEN, CDR2 SYDVKM. V gave up 8 bases and J gave up 1 base; unmatched junction bases: 10. The CDR3 protein is CASFSGTRGSYEQYF. The DNA of the CDR3 is TGTGCCAGCTTTTCGGGGACTAGAGGGTCCTACGAGCAGTACTTC.

The genes are TRBV20-1 and TRBJ2-7; 8 nucleotides align to TRBD2. There are 13 residues in the CDR3. Trimming cost V 3 bases and J 2 bases; bases outside gene matches: 3. Germline CDR1 and CDR2: DFQATT and SNEGSKA (reference sequence). In DNA form, the CDR3 reads TGCAGTGCTAGTAACGGGAGGGCCTACGAGCAGTACTTC. Translation gives CSASNGRAYEQYF.

The table lists this clone with a count of one. The chain has TRBV4-2 and TRBJ2-3; D may be TRBD1 or TRBD2 (5 bases each). Germline CDR1 LGHNA, CDR2 YNFKEQ. V gave up 4 bases and J gave up 0 bases, with 11 bases separating them. This CDR3 is built from 15 residues. In DNA form, the CDR3 reads TGTGCCAGCAGCCCTGGGACCTCTAGCACAGATACGCAGTATTTT. It codes for CASSPGTSSTDTQYF.

The chain recombines TRBV19 with TRBJ1-2; D is unresolved. In germline, CDR1 is LNHDA, CDR2 SQIVND (reference sequence). CDR3 size: 15 residues. V lost 6 bases and J 1 base, leaving 15 bases between the germline ends. This CDR3 is CASSPVEAFNYGYTF. The CDR3 DNA is TGTGCCAGTAGCCCAGTCGAGGCGTTTAACTATGGCTACACCTTC.

A note on this clone: The sample has other DNA sequences that encode this CDR3 too. J is TRBJ1-1 and V is TRBV18; 9 nucleotides line up with TRBD1. The CDR3 length is 14 residues. Germline V gene sequence: CDR1 KGHSH, CDR2 LQKENI. V shed 4 bases, J shed 2 bases, and the junction held 2 bases outside the gene matches. CDR3 sequence reads: CASSLGQGNTEAFF. DNA of the CDR3: TGTGCCAGCTCACTGGGACAGGGAAACACTGAAGCTTTCTTT.

V is TRBV7-8 and J is TRBJ1-6; 10 nucleotides agree with TRBD1. The CDR3 runs 16 residues. Trimming cost V 1 base and J 7 bases; bases outside gene matches: 4. In germline, CDR1 is SGHVS, CDR2 FQNEAQ. CDR3 bases: TGTGCCAGCAGCTTAGAGACAGGGGGCCGAAATTCACCCCTCCACTTT. Protein product: CASSLETGGRNSPLHF.